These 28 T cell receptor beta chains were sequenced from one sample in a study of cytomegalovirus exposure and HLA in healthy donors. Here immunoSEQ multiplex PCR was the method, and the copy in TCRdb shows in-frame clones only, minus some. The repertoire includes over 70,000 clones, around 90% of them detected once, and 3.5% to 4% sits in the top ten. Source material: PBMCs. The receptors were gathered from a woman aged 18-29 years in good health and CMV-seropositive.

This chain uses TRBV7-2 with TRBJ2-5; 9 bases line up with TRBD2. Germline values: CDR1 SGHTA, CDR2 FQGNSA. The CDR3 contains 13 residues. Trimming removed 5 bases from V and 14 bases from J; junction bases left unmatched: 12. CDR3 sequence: CASSETGLAPTYF. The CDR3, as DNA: TGTGCCAGCAGCGAAACCGGACTAGCGCCTACTTACTTC.

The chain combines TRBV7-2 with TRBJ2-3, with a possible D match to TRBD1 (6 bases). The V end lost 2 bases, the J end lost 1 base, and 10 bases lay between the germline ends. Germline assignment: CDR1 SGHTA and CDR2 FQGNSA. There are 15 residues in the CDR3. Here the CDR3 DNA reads TGTGCCAGCAGCTTAACGGGACAAGGCACAGATACGCAGTATTTT. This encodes CASSLTGQGTDTQYF.

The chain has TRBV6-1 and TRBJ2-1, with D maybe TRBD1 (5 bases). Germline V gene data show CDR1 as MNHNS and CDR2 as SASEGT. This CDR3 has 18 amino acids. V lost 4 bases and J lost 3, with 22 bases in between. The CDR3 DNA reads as TGTGCCAGCAGTGTACTGATGGGGCAGCCGCTAGTCTACAATGAGCAGTTCTTC. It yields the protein CASSVLMGQPLVYNEQFF.

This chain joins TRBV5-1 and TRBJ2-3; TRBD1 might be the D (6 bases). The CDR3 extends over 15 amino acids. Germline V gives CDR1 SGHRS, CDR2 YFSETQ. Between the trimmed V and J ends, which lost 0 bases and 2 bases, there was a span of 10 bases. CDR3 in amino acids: CASSLVGGYTDTQYF. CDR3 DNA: TGCGCCAGCAGCTTGGTAGGGGGTTACACAGATACGCAGTATTTT.

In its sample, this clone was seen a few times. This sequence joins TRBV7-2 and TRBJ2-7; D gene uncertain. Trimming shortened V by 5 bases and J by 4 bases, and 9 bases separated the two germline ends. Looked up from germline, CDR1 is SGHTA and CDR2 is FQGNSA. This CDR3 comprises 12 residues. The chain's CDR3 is CASSLTSYEQYF. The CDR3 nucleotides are TGTGCCAGCAGCCTAACTTCATACGAGCAGTACTTC.

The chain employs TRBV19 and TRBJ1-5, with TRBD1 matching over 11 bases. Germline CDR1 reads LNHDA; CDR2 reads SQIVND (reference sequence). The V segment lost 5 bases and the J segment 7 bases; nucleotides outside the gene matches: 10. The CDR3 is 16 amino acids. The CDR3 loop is CASSRLEGQGGQPQHF. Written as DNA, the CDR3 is TGTGCCAGTAGTCGGCTTGAGGGACAGGGGGGCCAGCCCCAGCATTTT.

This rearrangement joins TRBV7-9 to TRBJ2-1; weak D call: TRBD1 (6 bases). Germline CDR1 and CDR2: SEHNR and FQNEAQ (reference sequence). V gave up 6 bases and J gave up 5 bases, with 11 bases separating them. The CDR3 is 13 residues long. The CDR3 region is CASRTTGNNEQFF. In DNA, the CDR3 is TGTGCCAGCAGAACAACAGGGAACAATGAGCAGTTCTTC.

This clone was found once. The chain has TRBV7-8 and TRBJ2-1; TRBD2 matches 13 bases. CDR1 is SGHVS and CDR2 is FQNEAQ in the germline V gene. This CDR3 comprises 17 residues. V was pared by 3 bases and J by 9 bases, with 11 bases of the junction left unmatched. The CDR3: CASSFVRLAGGFIEQFF. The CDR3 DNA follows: TGTGCCAGCAGCTTCGTCCGACTAGCGGGGGGATTCATTGAGCAGTTCTTC. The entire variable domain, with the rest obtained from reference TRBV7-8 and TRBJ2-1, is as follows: GAGVSQSPRYKVAKRGQDVALRCDPISGHVSLFWYQQALGQGPEFLTYFQNEAQLDKSGLPSDRFFAERPEGSVSTLKIQRTQQEDSAVYLCASSFVRLAGGFIEQFFGPGTRLTVL.

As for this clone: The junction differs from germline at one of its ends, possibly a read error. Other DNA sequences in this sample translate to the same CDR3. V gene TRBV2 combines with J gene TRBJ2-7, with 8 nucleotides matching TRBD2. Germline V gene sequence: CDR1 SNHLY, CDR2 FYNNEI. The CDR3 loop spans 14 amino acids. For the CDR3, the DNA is TGTGCCAGCAGTGGAGGTAGCGGGATATACGAGCAGTATTTC. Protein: CASSGGSGIYEQYF.

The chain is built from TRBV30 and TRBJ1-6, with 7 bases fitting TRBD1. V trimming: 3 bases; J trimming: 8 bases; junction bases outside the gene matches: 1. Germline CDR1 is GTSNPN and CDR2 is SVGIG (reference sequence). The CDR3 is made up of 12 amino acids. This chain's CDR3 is CAWRGQYSPLHF. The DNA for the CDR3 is TGTGCCTGGAGGGGACAGTATTCACCCCTCCACTTT.

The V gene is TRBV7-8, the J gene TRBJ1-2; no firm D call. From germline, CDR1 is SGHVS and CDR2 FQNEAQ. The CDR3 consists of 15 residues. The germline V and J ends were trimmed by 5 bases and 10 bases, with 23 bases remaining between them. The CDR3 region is CASSPEGEVPEDYTF. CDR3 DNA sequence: TGTGCCAGCAGCCCAGAGGGTGAGGTACCCGAGGACTACACCTTC. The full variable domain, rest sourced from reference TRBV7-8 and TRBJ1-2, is GAGVSQSPRYKVAKRGQDVALRCDPISGHVSLFWYQQALGQGPEFLTYFQNEAQLDKSGLPSDRFFAERPEGSVSTLKIQRTQQEDSAVYLCASSPEGEVPEDYTFGSGTRLTVV.

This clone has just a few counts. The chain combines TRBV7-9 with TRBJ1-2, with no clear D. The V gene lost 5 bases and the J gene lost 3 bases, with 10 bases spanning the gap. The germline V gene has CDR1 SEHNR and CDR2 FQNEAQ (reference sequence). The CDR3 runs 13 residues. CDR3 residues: CASSPPRDYGYTF. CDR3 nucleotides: TGTGCCAGCAGCCCACCGAGGGACTATGGCTACACCTTC.

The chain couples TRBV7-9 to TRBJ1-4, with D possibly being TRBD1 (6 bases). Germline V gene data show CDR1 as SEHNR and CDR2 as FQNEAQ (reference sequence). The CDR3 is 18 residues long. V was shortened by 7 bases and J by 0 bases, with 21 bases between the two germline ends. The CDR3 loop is CASKPTGTKVATNEKLFF. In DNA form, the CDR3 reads TGTGCCAGCAAACCCACCGGGACAAAAGTTGCAACTAATGAAAAACTGTTTTTT.

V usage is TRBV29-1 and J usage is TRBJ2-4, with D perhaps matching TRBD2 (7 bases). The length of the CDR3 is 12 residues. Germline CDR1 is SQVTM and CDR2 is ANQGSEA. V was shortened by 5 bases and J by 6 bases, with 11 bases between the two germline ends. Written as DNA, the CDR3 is TGCAGCGTTCGGAGGGGGGGAAACATTCAGTACTTC. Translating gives CSVRRGGNIQYF. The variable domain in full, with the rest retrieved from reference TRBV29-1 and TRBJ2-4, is SAVISQKPSRDICQRGTSLTIQCQVDSQVTMMFWYRQQPGQSLTLIATANQGSEATYESGFVIDKFPISRPNLTFSTLTVSNMSPEDSSIYLCSVRRGGNIQYFGAGTRLSVL.

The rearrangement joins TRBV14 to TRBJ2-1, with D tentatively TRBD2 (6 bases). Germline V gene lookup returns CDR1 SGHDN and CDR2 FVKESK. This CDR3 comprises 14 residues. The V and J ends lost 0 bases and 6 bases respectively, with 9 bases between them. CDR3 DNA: TGTGCCAGCAGCCAAGAGGTTAGCGGCAATGAGCAGTTCTTC. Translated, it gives CASSQEVSGNEQFF.

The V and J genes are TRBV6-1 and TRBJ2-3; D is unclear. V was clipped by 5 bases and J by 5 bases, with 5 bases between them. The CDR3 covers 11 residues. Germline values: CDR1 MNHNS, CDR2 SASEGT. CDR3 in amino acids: CASSSIDTQYF. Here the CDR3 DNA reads TGTGCCAGCAGTTCTATAGATACGCAGTATTTT.

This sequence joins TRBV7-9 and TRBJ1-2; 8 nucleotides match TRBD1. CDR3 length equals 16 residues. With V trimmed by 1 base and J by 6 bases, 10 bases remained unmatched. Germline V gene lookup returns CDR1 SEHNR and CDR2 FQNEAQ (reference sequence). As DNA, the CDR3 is TGTGCCAGCAGCTTAGGTTCAGGGGGCACCCCGGATGGCTACACCTTC. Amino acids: CASSLGSGGTPDGYTF.

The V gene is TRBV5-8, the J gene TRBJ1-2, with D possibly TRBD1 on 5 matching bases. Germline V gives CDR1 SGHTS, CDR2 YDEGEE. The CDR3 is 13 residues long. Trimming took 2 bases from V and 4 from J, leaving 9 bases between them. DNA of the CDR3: TGTGCCAGCAGCTTAAACAGGTTCTATGGCTACACCTTC. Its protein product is CASSLNRFYGYTF.

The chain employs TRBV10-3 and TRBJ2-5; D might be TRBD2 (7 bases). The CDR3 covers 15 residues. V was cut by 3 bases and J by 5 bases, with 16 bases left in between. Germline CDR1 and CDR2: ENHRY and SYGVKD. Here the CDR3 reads CAISDYGGLGETQYF. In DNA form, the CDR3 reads TGTGCCATCAGTGACTACGGGGGGCTCGGGGAGACCCAGTACTTC.

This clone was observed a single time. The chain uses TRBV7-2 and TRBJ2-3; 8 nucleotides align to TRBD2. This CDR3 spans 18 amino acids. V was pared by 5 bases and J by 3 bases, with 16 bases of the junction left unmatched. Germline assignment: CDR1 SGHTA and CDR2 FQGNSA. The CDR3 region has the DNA TGTGCCAGCAGCCCTATCGGGGGGGGCCCCGCGGGTACAGATACGCAGTATTTT. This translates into CASSPIGGGPAGTDTQYF.

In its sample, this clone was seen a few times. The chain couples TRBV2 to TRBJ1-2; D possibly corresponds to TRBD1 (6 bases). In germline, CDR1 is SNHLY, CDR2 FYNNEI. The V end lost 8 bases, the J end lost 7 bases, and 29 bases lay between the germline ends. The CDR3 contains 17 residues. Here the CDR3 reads CASERGQGQPGRGGYTF. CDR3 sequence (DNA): TGTGCCAGCGAAAGAGGGCAGGGGCAACCCGGGCGTGGTGGCTACACCTTC.

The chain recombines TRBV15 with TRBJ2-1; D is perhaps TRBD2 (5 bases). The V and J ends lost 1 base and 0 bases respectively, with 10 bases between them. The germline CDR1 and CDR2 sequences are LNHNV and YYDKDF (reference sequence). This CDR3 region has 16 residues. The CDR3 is CATSRGRENSYNEQFF. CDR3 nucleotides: TGTGCCACCAGCAGAGGACGGGAAAACTCCTACAATGAGCAGTTCTTC.

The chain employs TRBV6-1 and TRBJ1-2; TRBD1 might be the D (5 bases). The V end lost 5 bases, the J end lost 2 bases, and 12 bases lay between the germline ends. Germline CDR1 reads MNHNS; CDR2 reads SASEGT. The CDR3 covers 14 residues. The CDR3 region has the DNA TGTGCCAGCAGTTTAAACGCAGGGAACTATGGCTACACCTTC. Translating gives CASSLNAGNYGYTF.

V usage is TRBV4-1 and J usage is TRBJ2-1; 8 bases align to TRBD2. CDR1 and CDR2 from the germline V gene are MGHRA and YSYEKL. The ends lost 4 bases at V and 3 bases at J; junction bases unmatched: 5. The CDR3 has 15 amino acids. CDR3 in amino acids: CASSPSGSNYNEQFF. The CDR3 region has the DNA TGCGCCAGCAGCCCTAGCGGGTCAAACTACAATGAGCAGTTCTTC.

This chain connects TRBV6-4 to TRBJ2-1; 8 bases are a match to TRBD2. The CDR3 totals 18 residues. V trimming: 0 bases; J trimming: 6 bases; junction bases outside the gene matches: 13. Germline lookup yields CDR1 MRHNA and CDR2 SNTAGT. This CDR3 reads CASSDSRKGEGLVNEQFF. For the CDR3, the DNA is TGTGCCAGCAGTGACTCGAGGAAGGGAGAGGGACTAGTCAATGAGCAGTTCTTC.

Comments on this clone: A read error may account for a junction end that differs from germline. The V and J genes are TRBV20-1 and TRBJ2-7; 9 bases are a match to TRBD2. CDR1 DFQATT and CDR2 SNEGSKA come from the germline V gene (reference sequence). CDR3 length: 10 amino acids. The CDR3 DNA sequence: TGCAGTGCTAGAGGGACTAGCGATGTCTTC. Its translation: CSARGTSDVF.

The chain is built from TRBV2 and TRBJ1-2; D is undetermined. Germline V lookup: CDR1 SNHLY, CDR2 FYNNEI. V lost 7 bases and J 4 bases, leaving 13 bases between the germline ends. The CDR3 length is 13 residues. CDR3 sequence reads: CASTPRFGYGYTF. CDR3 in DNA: TGTGCCAGCACTCCGAGGTTCGGCTATGGCTACACCTTC.

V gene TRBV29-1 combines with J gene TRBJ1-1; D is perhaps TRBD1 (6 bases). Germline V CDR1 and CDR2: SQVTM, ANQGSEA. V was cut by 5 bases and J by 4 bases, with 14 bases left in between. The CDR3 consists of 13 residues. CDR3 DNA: TGCAGCGTTCACAGGGAAATAGGCACTGAAGCTTTCTTT. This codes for CSVHREIGTEAFF.